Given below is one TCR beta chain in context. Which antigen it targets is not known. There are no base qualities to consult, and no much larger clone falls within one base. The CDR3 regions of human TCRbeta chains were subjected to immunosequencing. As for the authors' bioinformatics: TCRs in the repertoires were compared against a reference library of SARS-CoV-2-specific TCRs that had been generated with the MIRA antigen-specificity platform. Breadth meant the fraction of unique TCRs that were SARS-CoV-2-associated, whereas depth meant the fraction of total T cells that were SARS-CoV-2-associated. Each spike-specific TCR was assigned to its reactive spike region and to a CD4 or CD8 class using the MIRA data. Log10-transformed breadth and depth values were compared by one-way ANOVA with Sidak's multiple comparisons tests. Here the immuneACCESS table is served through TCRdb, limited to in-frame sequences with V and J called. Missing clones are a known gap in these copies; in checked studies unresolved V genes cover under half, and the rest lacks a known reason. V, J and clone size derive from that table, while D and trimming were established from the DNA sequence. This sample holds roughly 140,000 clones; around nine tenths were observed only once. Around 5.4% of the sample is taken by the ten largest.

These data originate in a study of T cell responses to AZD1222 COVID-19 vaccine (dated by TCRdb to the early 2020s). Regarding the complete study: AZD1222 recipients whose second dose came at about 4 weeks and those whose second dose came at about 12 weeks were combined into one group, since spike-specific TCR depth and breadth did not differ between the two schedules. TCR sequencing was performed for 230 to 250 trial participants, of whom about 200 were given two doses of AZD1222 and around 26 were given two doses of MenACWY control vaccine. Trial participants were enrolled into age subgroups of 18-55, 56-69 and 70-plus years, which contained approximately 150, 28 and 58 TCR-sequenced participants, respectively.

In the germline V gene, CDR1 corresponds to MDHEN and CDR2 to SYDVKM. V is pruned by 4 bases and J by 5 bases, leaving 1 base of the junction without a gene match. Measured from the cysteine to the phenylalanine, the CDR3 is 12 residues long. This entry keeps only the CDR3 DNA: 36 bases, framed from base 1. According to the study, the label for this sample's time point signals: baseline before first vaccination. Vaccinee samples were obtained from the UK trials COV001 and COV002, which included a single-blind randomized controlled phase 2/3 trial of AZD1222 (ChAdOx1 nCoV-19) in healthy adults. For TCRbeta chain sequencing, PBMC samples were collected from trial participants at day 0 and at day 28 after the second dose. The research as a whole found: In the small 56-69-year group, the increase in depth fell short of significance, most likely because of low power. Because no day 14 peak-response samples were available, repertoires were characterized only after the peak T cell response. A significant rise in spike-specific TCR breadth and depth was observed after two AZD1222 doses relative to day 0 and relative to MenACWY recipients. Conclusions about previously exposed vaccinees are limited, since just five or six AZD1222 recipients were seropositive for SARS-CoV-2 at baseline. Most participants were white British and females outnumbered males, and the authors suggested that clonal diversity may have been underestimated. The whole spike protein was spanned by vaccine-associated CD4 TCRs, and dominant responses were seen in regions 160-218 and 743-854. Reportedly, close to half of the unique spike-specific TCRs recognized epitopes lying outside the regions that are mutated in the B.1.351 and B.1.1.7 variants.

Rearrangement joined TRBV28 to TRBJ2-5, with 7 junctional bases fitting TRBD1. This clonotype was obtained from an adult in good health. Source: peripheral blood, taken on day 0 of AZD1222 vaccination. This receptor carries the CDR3 CASSSDRETQYF. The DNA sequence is TGTGCCAGCAGTTCGGACAGGGAGACCCAGTACTTC. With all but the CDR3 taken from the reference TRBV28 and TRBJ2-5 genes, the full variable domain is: DVKVTQSSRYLVKRTGEKVFLECVQDMDHENMFWYRQDPGLGLRLIYFSYDVKMKEKGDIPEGYSVSREKKERFSLILESASTNQTSMYLCASSSDRETQYFGPGTRLLVL.